This entry lists 4 T cell receptor beta chains sequenced from one sample in a study of T cell responses to AZD1222 COVID-19 vaccine. Produced via immunoSEQ multiplex PCR; TCRdb's table is partial and in-frame only. The table has 25,000 to 35,000 clones, around 80% seen once. The source material was peripheral blood, sampled on day 0 of AZD1222 vaccination. The receptors here all came from an adult in good health.

The chain joins TRBV7-9 to TRBJ1-3; D is perhaps TRBD1 (6 bases). CDR3 size: 18 residues. Germline CDR1 reads SEHNR; CDR2 reads FQNEAQ (reference sequence). V dropped 5 bases and J dropped 0 bases, with 20 bases sitting between them. CDR3 residues: CASSPMGGAGSSGNTIYF. Written as DNA, the CDR3 is TGTGCCAGCAGCCCGATGGGGGGCGCGGGCAGCTCTGGAAACACCATATATTTT. Full variable domain (missing parts from reference TRBV7-9 and TRBJ1-3): DTGVSQNPRHKITKRGQNVTFRCDPISEHNRLYWYRQTLGQGPEFLTYFQNEAQLEKSRLLSDRFSAERPKGSFSTLEIQRTEQGDSAMYLCASSPMGGAGSSGNTIYFGEGSWLTVV.

The chain couples TRBV29-1 to TRBJ2-7; a possible D gene is TRBD1 (6 bases). Germline values: CDR1 SQVTM, CDR2 ANQGSEA. V dropped 5 bases and J dropped 2 bases, with 10 bases sitting between them. This CDR3 comprises 12 residues. Written as DNA, the CDR3 is TGCAGCGTTAAAACAGGGCCCTACGAGCAGTACGTC. It specifies CSVKTGPYEQYV.

A few counts support this clone. This chain joins TRBV14 and TRBJ1-2; D ambiguous. Germline-derived CDR1 and CDR2 are SGHDN and FVKESK. V lost 4 bases and J lost 1, with 16 bases in between. The CDR3 has 16 amino acids. CDR3 protein: CASSPERQKRNYGYTF. The CDR3 DNA sequence: TGTGCCAGCAGCCCGGAGAGGCAGAAGCGTAACTATGGCTACACCTTC.

CDR3 sequence: CASSLEGRPRKSYGYTF. The CDR3 DNA is TGCGCCAGCAGCTTGGAAGGAAGGCCTAGGAAAAGCTATGGCTACACCTTC. The chain is built from TRBV5-1 and TRBJ1-2, with D uncertain. The CDR3 totals 17 residues. Trimming pared 0 bases from V and 4 bases from J, leaving 19 bases between. The germline V gene encodes CDR1 SGHRS and CDR2 YFSETQ.